One and the same sample provided the 4 T cell receptor beta chains below, sequenced in a study of T cell responses to AZD1222 COVID-19 vaccine. Method: immunoSEQ multiplex PCR; TCRdb's copy keeps in-frame clones and lacks some. The table lists more than 80,000 clones, approximately 90% of them singletons, with around 2.9% in the top ten. This material consisted of peripheral blood, taken 28 days after the second AZD1222 dose. The source is an adult who received the AZD1222 COVID-19 vaccine.

The rearrangement joins TRBV3-1 (or the pseudogene TRBV3-2) to TRBJ2-7; 8 bases fit TRBD1. J lost 6 bases, V lost 2 bases, and 21 bases had no gene match. Germline values: CDR1 LGHDT, CDR2 YNNKEL (reference sequence). This CDR3 contains 19 residues. CDR3 DNA: TGTGCCAGCAGCCAAAGAAGCGCCGCCGCCAGGGGGCCGACTTCCGAGCAGTACTTC. Amino acids: CASSQRSAAARGPTSEQYF.

The rearrangement joins TRBV5-1 to TRBJ2-3, with D possibly being TRBD2 (7 bases). The V end was cut by 0 bases, the J end by 1 base, with 12 bases between. Germline V gene data show CDR1 as SGHRS and CDR2 as YFSETQ. This CDR3 has 16 residues. The CDR3 DNA sequence: TGCGCCAGCAGCTTGGATGGGGGGGGGCGCACAGATACGCAGTATTTT. Its translation: CASSLDGGGRTDTQYF.

This chain links TRBV28 with TRBJ2-7; no reliable D call. In germline, CDR1 is MDHEN, CDR2 SYDVKM. This CDR3 has 13 residues. Deletions cut 3 bases from V and 0 bases from J, with 6 bases between. CDR3: CASSFGSSYEQYF. CDR3 bases: TGTGCCAGCAGTTTCGGGTCCTCCTACGAGCAGTACTTC.

CDR3 region: CASSFSVNTEAFF. The CDR3 region has the DNA TGTGCCAGCAGTTTTTCAGTGAACACTGAAGCTTTCTTT. The chain carries TRBV12-3 or TRBV12-4 and TRBJ1-1; D is unclear. The CDR3 runs 13 residues. V lost 3 bases, J lost 0 bases, and 5 bases lay in between.